What follows are 27 T cell receptor beta chains derived from one specimen sequenced in a study of blood T cell repertoires in COVID-19. Libraries were prepared by immunoSEQ multiplex PCR; TCRdb keeps only in-frame clonotypes and omits some of them. The sample consists of approximately 300,000 clones, approximately 85% of them appearing once. The sample consisted of peripheral blood. These receptors came from a human donor with COVID-19, enrolled during active disease. The donor label of this sample is uncertain.

The CDR3 protein is CASSLVGQLNTEAFF. Written as DNA, the CDR3 is TGTGCCAGCAGCTTAGTGGGGCAGTTGAACACTGAAGCTTTCTTT. This rearrangement joins TRBV11-1 to TRBJ1-1; tentatively, D is TRBD1 (5 bases). Per germline, CDR1 SGHAT and CDR2 FQDESV (reference sequence). With 1 base removed from V and 0 bases from J, the gap between germline ends came to 9 bases. This CDR3 is 15 amino acids long.

The chain links TRBV18 to TRBJ1-1, with D maybe TRBD1 (5 bases). V was clipped by 6 bases and J by 0 bases, with 11 bases between them. Germline V gives CDR1 KGHSH, CDR2 LQKENI. The CDR3 totals 14 residues. CDR3 sequence reads: CASSLGGVNTEAFF. The CDR3 DNA is TGTGCCAGCTCGCTCGGGGGAGTGAACACTGAAGCTTTCTTT. Using reference TRBV18 and TRBJ1-1 for the parts outside the CDR3, the full variable domain is NAGVMQNPRHLVRRRGQEARLRCSPMKGHSHVYWYRQLPEEGLKFMVYLQKENIIDESGMPKERFSAEFPKEGPSILRIQQVVRGDSAAYFCASSLGGVNTEAFFGQGTRLTVV.

The V and J genes are TRBV10-3 and TRBJ2-3, with 9 bases fitting TRBD1. The CDR3 is 16 residues long. Looked up from germline, CDR1 is ENHRY and CDR2 is SYGVKD. V dropped 3 bases and J dropped 7; count of bases not matched to a gene: 11. CDR3: CAISDTRDRERNTQYF. DNA of the CDR3: TGTGCCATCAGTGACACCCGGGACAGGGAGAGAAATACGCAGTATTTT.

The chain links TRBV7-6 to TRBJ2-2; possibly TRBD2 for D (7 bases). Per germline, CDR1 SGHVS and CDR2 FNYEAQ. The CDR3 totals 16 residues. The V end was cut by 2 bases, the J end by 1 base, with 11 bases between. The DNA for the CDR3 is TGTGCCAGCAGCTTATCGGGGGGCTGGAACACCGGGGAGCTGTTTTTT. As protein: CASSLSGGWNTGELFF.

J is TRBJ2-1 and V is TRBV18; 7 positions match TRBD2. Trimming at V came to 0 bases and at J to 9 bases, leaving 17 bases not matched to a gene. Germline V gene sequence: CDR1 KGHSH, CDR2 LQKENI. The CDR3 runs 18 residues. CDR3 sequence (DNA): TGTGCCAGCTCACCACCGTTCTTTACTAGCGCCGATCCGGGTGAGCAGTTCTTC. This encodes CASSPPFFTSADPGEQFF. Full variable domain (rest looked up from reference TRBV18 and TRBJ2-1): NAGVMQNPRHLVRRRGQEARLRCSPMKGHSHVYWYRQLPEEGLKFMVYLQKENIIDESGMPKERFSAEFPKEGPSILRIQQVVRGDSAAYFCASSPPFFTSADPGEQFFGPGTRLTVL.

The chain recombines TRBV9 with TRBJ2-2; a weak D match, TRBD2 (5 bases). The germline V gene has CDR1 SGDLS and CDR2 YYNGEE. The CDR3 sequence is 16 residues long. The germline V and J ends were trimmed by 5 bases and 1 base, with 15 bases remaining between them. CDR3: CASRKADSRNTGELFF. As DNA, the CDR3 is TGTGCCAGCAGAAAAGCGGACTCCCGGAACACCGGGGAGCTGTTTTTT.

The chain employs TRBV13 and TRBJ1-6; D is ambiguous. The CDR3 runs 13 residues. Trimming took 0 bases from V and 8 from J, leaving 5 bases between them. Germline values: CDR1 PRHDT, CDR2 FYEKMQ (reference sequence). The CDR3: CASSLGAYSPLHF. The CDR3 coding sequence is TGTGCCAGCAGCTTAGGCGCGTATTCACCCCTCCACTTT.

This clone was detected only a few times. The V gene is TRBV27, the J gene TRBJ1-5; 8 bases line up with TRBD1. The CDR3 runs 15 residues. From germline, CDR1 is MNHEY and CDR2 SMNVEV (reference sequence). V shed 0 bases and J 2 bases; nucleotides not matched to a gene: 0. CDR3 nucleotide sequence: TGTGCCAGCAGTTTATCGACAGGGGGCAATCAGCCCCAGCATTTT. Translation gives CASSLSTGGNQPQHF.

In this sample, this clone turned up once. V is TRBV29-1 and J is TRBJ1-2, with D possibly being TRBD1 (6 bases). V was shortened by 5 bases and J by 6 bases, with 16 bases between the two germline ends. This CDR3 is built from 13 residues. Germline values: CDR1 SQVTM, CDR2 ANQGSEA. In nucleotides, the CDR3 is TGCAGCGTTTTGAGGGCGCAGGGGAATGGCTACACCTTC. This translates into CSVLRAQGNGYTF.

This chain links TRBV18 with TRBJ2-7; unclear D gene. The CDR3 consists of 16 residues. Germline values: CDR1 KGHSH, CDR2 LQKENI. V was shortened by 3 bases and J by 0 bases, with 15 bases between the two germline ends. The CDR3 DNA follows: TGTGCCAGCTCACCTCCCGAAAAACTTACCTCCTACGAGCAGTACTTC. Its protein product is CASSPPEKLTSYEQYF.

The rearrangement joins TRBV9 to TRBJ1-6, with TRBD1 as a possible D gene (5 bases). V lost 3 bases and J lost 7, with 20 bases in between. The CDR3 extends over 17 amino acids. In germline, CDR1 is SGDLS, CDR2 YYNGEE. The CDR3 protein is CASSAVGQGLRNSPLHF. DNA of the CDR3: TGTGCCAGCAGCGCGGTCGGGCAGGGCTTGAGGAATTCACCCCTCCACTTT.

The rearrangement joins TRBV7-8 to TRBJ2-1; 9 positions agree with TRBD2. After removal of 8 bases from V and 10 bases from J, the junction contained 12 bases not matched to a gene. The CDR3 has 14 residues. Germline V gene data show CDR1 as SGHVS and CDR2 as FQNEAQ. As DNA, the CDR3 is TGTGCCAGCTCAATTAGGCGGGAGGGGAGCGAGCAGTTCTTC. As protein: CASSIRREGSEQFF.

In this sample, this clone turned up a few times. V and J are TRBV19 and TRBJ1-1, with D possibly matching TRBD1 (5 bases). This CDR3 region has 15 residues. The germline V gene encodes CDR1 LNHDA and CDR2 SQIVND (reference sequence). V was pared by 6 bases and J by 3 bases, with 17 bases between. DNA for the CDR3: TGTGCCAGTAGGGGGGGAGCACATAGGGACACTGAAGCTTTCTTT. This gives the protein CASRGGAHRDTEAFF.

This clone was recorded once. J is TRBJ1-1 and V is TRBV25-1; 9 bases agree with TRBD1. Trimming took 7 bases from V and 5 from J; bases not matched to a gene: 8. This CDR3 has 14 residues. Looked up from germline, CDR1 is MGHDK and CDR2 is SYGVNS. CDR3 nucleotides: TGTGCCAGCATCAAACAGGGGGCTCAGACTGAAGCTTTCTTT. Its translation: CASIKQGAQTEAFF.

J is TRBJ2-7 and V is TRBV7-9; 7 nucleotides match TRBD1. Germline lookup yields CDR1 SEHNR and CDR2 FQNEAQ (reference sequence). This CDR3 region has 14 residues. V shed 2 bases, J shed 6 bases, and the junction held 7 bases outside the gene matches. The CDR3 reads CASSLKGTVGEQYF. The DNA of the CDR3 is TGTGCCAGCAGCTTAAAGGGGACAGTGGGCGAGCAGTACTTC. The full variable domain, with the rest looked up from reference TRBV7-9 and TRBJ2-7, is DTGVSQNPRHKITKRGQNVTFRCDPISEHNRLYWYRQTLGQGPEFLTYFQNEAQLEKSRLLSDRFSAERPKGSFSTLEIQRTEQGDSAMYLCASSLKGTVGEQYFGPGTRLTVT.

The chain carries TRBV24-1 and TRBJ2-1; TRBD2 matches at 9 bases. The germline gives CDR1 KGHDR, CDR2 SFDVKD. The V and J ends lost 3 bases and 13 bases, in that order; junction bases with no gene match: 3. This CDR3 is 12 amino acids long. The chain's CDR3 is CATSDGTSPQFF. CDR3 coding DNA: TGTGCCACCAGTGATGGGACTAGCCCCCAGTTCTTC.

This chain links TRBV28 with TRBJ2-3, with a tentative D call TRBD2 (6 bases). The CDR3 is 14 amino acids. CDR1 MDHEN and CDR2 SYDVKM come from the germline V gene. V was pared by 3 bases and J by 7 bases, with 14 bases between. This CDR3 reads CASSFRGTRNTQYF. Here the CDR3 DNA reads TGTGCCAGCAGTTTCCGCGGGACCCGAAATACGCAGTATTTT.

The rearrangement uses TRBV28 and TRBJ2-7; 9 nucleotides line up with TRBD2. V lost 4 bases and J lost 3; bases outside the gene matches: 10. The V gene's germline CDR1 is MDHEN and CDR2 SYDVKM. This CDR3 is built from 16 residues. The CDR3 protein is CASSSPTSGEFYEQYF. The CDR3 DNA sequence: TGTGCCAGCAGTTCCCCGACTAGCGGAGAATTCTACGAGCAGTACTTC.

This chain connects TRBV28 to TRBJ2-1; TRBD2 is a possible D gene (5 bases). Trimming shortened V by 2 bases and J by 2 bases, and 7 bases separated the two germline ends. The CDR3 consists of 14 residues. The germline V gene has CDR1 MDHEN and CDR2 SYDVKM. CDR3 loop: CASSLLAPYNEQFF. CDR3 nucleotide sequence: TGTGCCAGCAGTTTACTAGCACCCTACAATGAGCAGTTCTTC.

V is TRBV19 and J is TRBJ2-7, with D perhaps matching TRBD2 (6 bases). Germline CDR1 reads LNHDA; CDR2 reads SQIVND (reference sequence). V lost 4 bases and J lost 7, with 17 bases in between. CDR3 length: 14 residues. The CDR3 loop is CASSNYASAGEQYF. The CDR3 DNA follows: TGTGCCAGTAGTAATTACGCGTCAGCGGGTGAGCAGTACTTC.

This chain connects TRBV27 to TRBJ1-1; D perhaps matches TRBD1 (6 bases). The CDR3 covers 14 residues. V was shortened by 6 bases and J by 2 bases, with 13 bases between the two germline ends. CDR1 and CDR2 from the germline V gene are MNHEY and SMNVEV (reference sequence). The CDR3 DNA follows: TGTGCCAGCAGCTCCAGGACAGTAAACACTGAAGCTTTCTTT. Its translation: CASSSRTVNTEAFF.

The V and J genes are TRBV5-5 and TRBJ1-2; D may be TRBD1 (6 bases). Germline V gene data show CDR1 as SGHKS and CDR2 as YYEKEE (reference sequence). V shed 4 bases and J shed 1 base, with 11 bases lying between them. The CDR3 covers 14 residues. CDR3 in amino acids: CASSPDSFNYGYTF. CDR3 bases: TGTGCCAGCAGCCCGGACAGTTTTAACTATGGCTACACCTTC.

This chain links TRBV18 with TRBJ2-7; tentative D call: TRBD1 (6 bases). V lost 3 bases and J 5 bases, leaving 17 bases between the germline ends. This CDR3 has 15 amino acids. Germline V CDR1 and CDR2: KGHSH, LQKENI. In DNA form, the CDR3 reads TGTGCCAGCTCACCTCGCCAGGGGTCAGTGAACGAGCAGTACTTC. This gives the protein CASSPRQGSVNEQYF.

J is TRBJ2-7 and V is TRBV7-8; 10 bases line up with TRBD2. Looked up from germline, CDR1 is SGHVS and CDR2 is FQNEAQ. V trimming: 0 bases; J trimming: 2 bases; junction bases outside the gene matches: 10. The length of the CDR3 is 18 residues. CDR3 sequence: CASSLARGVAGGPYEQYF. The CDR3 nucleotides read TGTGCCAGCAGCTTAGCTCGCGGGGTAGCGGGAGGCCCCTACGAGCAGTACTTC.

This clone came up a few times. The rearrangement links TRBV5-1 to TRBJ1-5, with D perhaps matching TRBD1 (5 bases). The CDR3 loop spans 17 amino acids. With 2 bases removed from V and 0 bases from J, the gap between germline ends came to 15 bases. CDR1 is SGHRS, CDR2 YFSETQ, per germline. The CDR3 here is CASSFAVGGSSNQPQHF. For the CDR3, the DNA is TGCGCCAGCAGCTTTGCGGTTGGGGGGAGTAGCAATCAGCCCCAGCATTTT.

This clone was detected once. The chain combines TRBV7-2 with TRBJ1-4; D gene uncertain. The CDR3 sequence is 16 residues long. CDR1 is SGHTA and CDR2 is FQGNSA in the germline V gene. V was cut by 1 base and J by 4 bases, with 13 bases left in between. Written as DNA, the CDR3 is TGTGCCAGCAGCTTAGACGCCGGGGTCCTTAATGAAAAACTGTTTTTT. This encodes CASSLDAGVLNEKLFF.

V is TRBV11-2 and J is TRBJ1-2; 9 nucleotides line up with TRBD1. J lost 11 bases, V lost 1 base, and 11 bases had no gene match. The length of the CDR3 is 15 residues. Germline CDR1 SGHAT, CDR2 FQNNGV. CDR3 residues: CASSLVRTGVKSYTF. CDR3 coding DNA: TGTGCCAGCAGCTTAGTACGGACAGGGGTGAAGAGTTACACCTTC. Full variable domain (remainder filled in from reference TRBV11-2 and TRBJ1-2): EAGVAQSPRYKIIEKRQSVAFWCNPISGHATLYWYQQILGQGPKLLIQFQNNGVVDDSQLPKDRFSAERLKGVDSTLKIQPAKLEDSAVYLCASSLVRTGVKSYTFGSGTRLTVV.